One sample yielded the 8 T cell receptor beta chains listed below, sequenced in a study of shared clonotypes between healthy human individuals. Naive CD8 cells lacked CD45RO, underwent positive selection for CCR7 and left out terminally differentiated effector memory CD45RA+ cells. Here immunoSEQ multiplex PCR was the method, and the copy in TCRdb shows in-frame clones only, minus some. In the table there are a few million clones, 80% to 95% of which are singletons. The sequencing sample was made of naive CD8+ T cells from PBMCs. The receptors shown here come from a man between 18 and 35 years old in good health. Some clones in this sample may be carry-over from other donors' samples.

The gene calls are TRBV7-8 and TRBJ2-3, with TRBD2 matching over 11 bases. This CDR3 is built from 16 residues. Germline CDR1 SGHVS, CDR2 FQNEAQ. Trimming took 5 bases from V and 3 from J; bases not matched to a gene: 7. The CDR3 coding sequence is TGTGCCAGCAGCACCGGACTAGCGGGCTTAACAGATACGCAGTATTTT. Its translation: CASSTGLAGLTDTQYF.

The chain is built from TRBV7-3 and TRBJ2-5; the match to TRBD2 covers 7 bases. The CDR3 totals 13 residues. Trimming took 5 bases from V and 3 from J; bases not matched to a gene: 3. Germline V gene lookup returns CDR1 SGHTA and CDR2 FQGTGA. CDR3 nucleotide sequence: TGTGCCAGCAGCCGTGGGGGGGAAGAGACCCAGTACTTC. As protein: CASSRGGEETQYF.

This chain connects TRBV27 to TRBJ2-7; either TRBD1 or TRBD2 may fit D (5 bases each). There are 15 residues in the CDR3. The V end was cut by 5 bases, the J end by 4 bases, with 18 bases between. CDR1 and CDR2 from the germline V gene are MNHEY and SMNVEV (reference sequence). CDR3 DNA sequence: TGTGCCAGCAGTCTCCGGGACGGAAACTCTTACGAGCAGTACTTC. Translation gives CASSLRDGNSYEQYF.

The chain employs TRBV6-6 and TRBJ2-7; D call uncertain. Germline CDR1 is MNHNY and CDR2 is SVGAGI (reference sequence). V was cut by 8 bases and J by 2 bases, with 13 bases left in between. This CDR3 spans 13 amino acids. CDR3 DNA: TGTGCCAGCGTGACCCGTAAGCCCTACGAGCAGTACTTC. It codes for CASVTRKPYEQYF.

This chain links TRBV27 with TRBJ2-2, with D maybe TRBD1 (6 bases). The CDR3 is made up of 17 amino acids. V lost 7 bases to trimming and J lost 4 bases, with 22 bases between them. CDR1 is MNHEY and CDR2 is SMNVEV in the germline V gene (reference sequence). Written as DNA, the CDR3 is TGTGCCAGCAACACACAGGGATTTTGGTATAGCACCGGGGAGCTGTTTTTT. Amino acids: CASNTQGFWYSTGELFF.

The DNA for the CDR3 is TGTGCCAGCAGTGAATTGGGAGGGTCAGCCCCCGAGCAGTACTTC. Encoded protein: CASSELGGSAPEQYF. The V gene is TRBV6-1, the J gene TRBJ2-7, with TRBD2 matching over 7 bases. This CDR3 comprises 15 residues. Per the germline V gene, CDR1 is MNHNS and CDR2 is SASEGT. V was clipped by 2 bases and J by 6 bases; unmatched bases: 10.

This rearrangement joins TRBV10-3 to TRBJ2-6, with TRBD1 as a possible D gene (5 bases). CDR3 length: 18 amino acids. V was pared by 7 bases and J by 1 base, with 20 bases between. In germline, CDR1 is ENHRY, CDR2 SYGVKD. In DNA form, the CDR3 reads TGTGCCATCAAGGCCCGGGCAGGGAATTCGTCTGGGGCCAACGTCCTGACTTTC. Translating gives CAIKARAGNSSGANVLTF.

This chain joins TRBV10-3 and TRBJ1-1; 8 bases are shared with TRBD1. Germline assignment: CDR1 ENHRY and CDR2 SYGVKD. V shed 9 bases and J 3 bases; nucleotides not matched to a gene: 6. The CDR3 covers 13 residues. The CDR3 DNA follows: TGTGCCATACGGGACAGGTCCGACACTGAAGCTTTCTTT. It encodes CAIRDRSDTEAFF.